This is a list of T cell receptor beta chains from one sample in a study of Ad26.COV2.S vaccination and SARS-CoV-2 variants. Repertoires were generated with immunoSEQ multiplex PCR, while TCRdb's copy carries only in-frame clones and drops some. This sample has fewer than 500,000 clones, with around 91% found just once. Source: peripheral blood, taken in a trial of Ad26.COV2.S vaccine versus placebo. The receptor source for this set is a person between 18 and 59 years old who received the Ad26.COV2.S COVID-19 vaccine or a placebo. The CDR3 runs from the conserved cysteine through the conserved F or W. The D gene is left open where the match is weak. Not every row has a clone size; where given, it reads once, few, many or a size class.

v_gene: TRBV7-2; j_gene: TRBJ2-7; abundance: -; d_gene: TRBD1; len: 16; CDR3nt: TGTGCCAGCAGCTTAGCGCCAGGGGGCGCGATGTACGAGCAGTACTTC; CDR3aa: CASSLAPGGAMYEQYF
v_gene: TRBV7-9; j_gene: TRBJ1-2; abundance: -; d_gene: TRBD1; len: 14; CDR3nt: TGTGCCAGCAGCGTGGGACAGACTAACTATGGCTACACCTTC; CDR3aa: CASSVGQTNYGYTF
v_gene: TRBV28; j_gene: TRBJ2-3; abundance: -; d_gene: -; len: 14; CDR3nt: TGTGCCAGCAGTCCCAGGGGACTCACAGATACGCAGTATTTT; CDR3aa: CASSPRGLTDTQYF
v_gene: TRBV5-1; j_gene: TRBJ2-5; abundance: -; d_gene: TRBD2; len: 21; CDR3nt: TGCGCCAGCAGCTTGCCGTCCAAGACTAGCGGGAGAAGTAGGAGCCAAGAGACCCAGTACTTC; CDR3aa: CASSLPSKTSGRSRSQETQYF
v_gene: TRBV6-1; j_gene: TRBJ1-5; abundance: -; d_gene: -; len: 17; CDR3nt: TGTGCCAGCAGTGAGGTCAGGGGAAAAGGGTACAATCAGCCCCAGCATTTT; CDR3aa: CASSEVRGKGYNQPQHF
v_gene: TRBV5-6; j_gene: TRBJ2-1; abundance: -; d_gene: TRBD2; len: 17; CDR3nt: TGTGCCAGCAGCTCTCGACTAGCGAGGGACTCCTACAATGAGCAGTTCTTC; CDR3aa: CASSSRLARDSYNEQFF
v_gene: TRBV18; j_gene: TRBJ2-1; abundance: -; d_gene: -; len: 11; CDR3nt: TGTGCCAGCTCCCCCGGCAATGAGCAGTTCTTC; CDR3aa: CASSPGNEQFF
v_gene: TRBV19; j_gene: TRBJ2-4; abundance: -; d_gene: -; len: 14; CDR3nt: TGTGCCAGTAGTATAGGGACAGTCAAAAACATTCAGTACTTC; CDR3aa: CASSIGTVKNIQYF
v_gene: TRBV28; j_gene: TRBJ2-5; abundance: once; d_gene: -; len: 14; CDR3nt: TGTGCCAGCAGGCTCGGGACTCCGGGGCAGGCCCAGTACTTC; CDR3aa: CASRLGTPGQAQYF
v_gene: TRBV28; j_gene: TRBJ2-7; abundance: -; d_gene: -; len: 14; CDR3nt: TGTGCCAGCAGTTTCGGGCAGGGCTCCTACGAGCAGTACTTC; CDR3aa: CASSFGQGSYEQYF
v_gene: TRBV5-1; j_gene: TRBJ2-1; abundance: once; d_gene: TRBD2; len: 17; CDR3nt: TGCGCCAGCAGCTCACCGGGACTAGCGGGATTTGAGAATGAGCAGTTCTTC; CDR3aa: CASSSPGLAGFENEQFF
v_gene: TRBV5-1; j_gene: TRBJ2-2; abundance: -; d_gene: -; len: 12; CDR3nt: TGCGCCAGCAGCTTGGCCCCCGGGGAGCTGTTTTTT; CDR3aa: CASSLAPGELFF
v_gene: TRBV5-1; j_gene: TRBJ2-3; abundance: -; d_gene: TRBD2; len: 19; CDR3nt: TGCGCCAGCAGCCCGCGTACCGGACTAGCGGGAGGGAGCACAGATACGCAGTATTTT; CDR3aa: CASSPRTGLAGGSTDTQYF
v_gene: TRBV7-9; j_gene: TRBJ2-1; abundance: few; d_gene: -; len: 17; CDR3nt: TGTGCCAGCAGCCCTTCCAACAGGGTCTCGTACTACAATGAGCAGTTCTTC; CDR3aa: CASSPSNRVSYYNEQFF
v_gene: TRBV25-1; j_gene: TRBJ2-2; abundance: -; d_gene: -; len: 12; CDR3nt: TGTGCCAGCAGTGTGGGGACCGGGGAGCTGTTTTTT; CDR3aa: CASSVGTGELFF
v_gene: TRBV7-8; j_gene: TRBJ2-2; abundance: -; d_gene: TRBD2; len: 16; CDR3nt: TGTGCCAGCAGCTCCGCTAGCGGGAGGGCCACCGGGGAGCTGTTTTTT; CDR3aa: CASSSASGRATGELFF
v_gene: TRBV28; j_gene: TRBJ1-2; abundance: -; d_gene: -; len: 15; CDR3nt: TGTGCCAGCAGTCTCCCCCTGGGAGGGACATTCGGCTACACCTTC; CDR3aa: CASSLPLGGTFGYTF
v_gene: TRBV12-3/TRBV12-4; j_gene: TRBJ1-2; abundance: -; d_gene: -; len: 13; CDR3nt: TGTGCCAGCAGTTTAAGGCTTGATCTTGGCTACACCTTC; CDR3aa: CASSLRLDLGYTF
v_gene: TRBV4-3; j_gene: TRBJ1-6; abundance: -; d_gene: -; len: 19; CDR3nt: TGCGCCAGCAGCCAAGATAGCCTGGAAGGCCTCGGAACTAATTCACCCCTCCACTTT; CDR3aa: CASSQDSLEGLGTNSPLHF
v_gene: TRBV15; j_gene: TRBJ2-7; abundance: -; d_gene: TRBD1; len: 17; CDR3nt: TGTGCCACCAGCAGAGATTCGGGACAGGGAACGGGGTACGAGCAGTACTTC; CDR3aa: CATSRDSGQGTGYEQYF
v_gene: TRBV9; j_gene: TRBJ2-2; abundance: -; d_gene: -; len: 15; CDR3nt: TGTGCCAGCAGCGTAGGGGCAGGGCACACCGGGGAGCTGTTTTTT; CDR3aa: CASSVGAGHTGELFF
v_gene: TRBV24-1; j_gene: TRBJ2-1; abundance: -; d_gene: TRBD2; len: 17; CDR3nt: TGTGCCACCAGTGATTTATCCAGCGGGGCAACCTACAATGAGCAGTTCTTC; CDR3aa: CATSDLSSGATYNEQFF
v_gene: TRBV7-2; j_gene: TRBJ2-3; abundance: -; d_gene: -; len: 15; CDR3nt: TGTGCCAGCAGCAAAGTAAGGGTTAGGACAGATACGCAGTATTTT; CDR3aa: CASSKVRVRTDTQYF
v_gene: TRBV4-2; j_gene: TRBJ2-1; abundance: -; d_gene: TRBD2; len: 17; CDR3nt: TGTGCCAGCAGCCAAGATCTCGGGACTAGCGGAAACAATGAGCAGTTCTTC; CDR3aa: CASSQDLGTSGNNEQFF
v_gene: TRBV6-2/TRBV6-3; j_gene: TRBJ2-7; abundance: -; d_gene: TRBD2; len: 18; CDR3nt: TGTGCCAGCAGTTCCGGAACTACTAGCGGGAGAAGAGGGTACGAGCAGTACTTC; CDR3aa: CASSSGTTSGRRGYEQYF
v_gene: TRBV2; j_gene: TRBJ2-7; abundance: -; d_gene: -; len: 13; CDR3nt: TGTGCCAGCAATGGGGGGCCCGCCTACGAGCAGTACTTC; CDR3aa: CASNGGPAYEQYF
v_gene: TRBV24-1; j_gene: TRBJ2-3; abundance: -; d_gene: TRBD2; len: 16; CDR3nt: TGTGCCACCAGTCTCCCGGTAGCGGGAGGATTGGATACGCAGTATTTT; CDR3aa: CATSLPVAGGLDTQYF
v_gene: TRBV28; j_gene: TRBJ2-2; abundance: -; d_gene: TRBD1; len: 15; CDR3nt: TGTGCCAGCAGGGTTGGGGACAGGGGGACCGGGGAGCTGTTTTTT; CDR3aa: CASRVGDRGTGELFF
v_gene: TRBV24-1; j_gene: TRBJ2-3; abundance: -; d_gene: -; len: 15; CDR3nt: TGTGCCACCAGTGATTTGTCCAGGGGACAAGATACGCAGTATTTT; CDR3aa: CATSDLSRGQDTQYF
v_gene: TRBV7-2; j_gene: TRBJ2-3; abundance: -; d_gene: -; len: 14; CDR3nt: TGTGCCAGCAGCTTAGGGGTCGGCACAGATACGCAGTATTTT; CDR3aa: CASSLGVGTDTQYF
v_gene: TRBV19; j_gene: TRBJ2-7; abundance: few; d_gene: TRBD1; len: 13; CDR3nt: TGTGCCAGTAGTGAGGGGGCCTACTACGAGCAGTACTTC; CDR3aa: CASSEGAYYEQYF
v_gene: TRBV2; j_gene: TRBJ1-5; abundance: -; d_gene: -; len: 14; CDR3nt: TGTGCCAGCAGTGCCAGGGATCCTAATCAGCCCCAGCATTTT; CDR3aa: CASSARDPNQPQHF
v_gene: TRBV6-2/TRBV6-3; j_gene: TRBJ2-7; abundance: -; d_gene: TRBD2; len: 15; CDR3nt: TGTGCCAGCAGTTACTCGACTAGCGGGGACTACGAGCAGTACTTC; CDR3aa: CASSYSTSGDYEQYF
v_gene: TRBV18; j_gene: TRBJ1-2; abundance: -; d_gene: -; len: 15; CDR3nt: TGTGCCAGCTCAGGCGACAGCCCACCTAGCTATGGCTACACCTTC; CDR3aa: CASSGDSPPSYGYTF
v_gene: TRBV5-4; j_gene: TRBJ2-7; abundance: -; d_gene: TRBD2; len: 15; CDR3nt: TGTGCCAGCAGCTGGGGAGCGGGGGTCTCCTACGAGCAGTACTTC; CDR3aa: CASSWGAGVSYEQYF
v_gene: TRBV5-1; j_gene: TRBJ2-5; abundance: once; d_gene: TRBD1; len: 17; CDR3nt: TGCGCCAGCAGCTTTTTTCCGGACAGGGGAGGTGGAGAGACCCAGTACTTC; CDR3aa: CASSFFPDRGGGETQYF
v_gene: TRBV7-9; j_gene: TRBJ1-1; abundance: few; d_gene: -; len: 12; CDR3nt: TGTGCCAGCAGTTCAGGGTGGGGTGAAGCTTTCTTT; CDR3aa: CASSSGWGEAFF
v_gene: TRBV11-2; j_gene: TRBJ1-3; abundance: -; d_gene: -; len: 15; CDR3nt: TGTGCCAGCAGCTTAGATCTGGGAGGGATAAACACCATATATTTT; CDR3aa: CASSLDLGGINTIYF
v_gene: TRBV3-1/TRBV3-2; j_gene: TRBJ2-1; abundance: -; d_gene: -; len: 14; CDR3nt: TGTGCCAGCAGCCAAGTAAGTGACGGCCATGAGCAGTTCTTC; CDR3aa: CASSQVSDGHEQFF
v_gene: TRBV5-3; j_gene: TRBJ2-7; abundance: -; d_gene: TRBD2; len: 22; CDR3nt: TGTGCCAGAAGCTGTCGGGCAGGGATTAAAACCGGGACTAGCGGGGGACCCTACGAGCAGTACTTC; CDR3aa: CARSCRAGIKTGTSGGPYEQYF
v_gene: TRBV7-2; j_gene: TRBJ2-2; abundance: -; d_gene: TRBD2; len: 17; CDR3nt: TGTGCCAGCAGCTTACCACTAGCGGGAGGTCACACCGGGGAGCTGTTTTTT; CDR3aa: CASSLPLAGGHTGELFF
v_gene: TRBV29-1; j_gene: TRBJ1-3; abundance: -; d_gene: -; len: 14; CDR3nt: TGCAGCGTTGAAATAGCCGGCTCTGGAAACACCATATATTTT; CDR3aa: CSVEIAGSGNTIYF
v_gene: TRBV7-3; j_gene: TRBJ1-1; abundance: few; d_gene: -; len: 14; CDR3nt: TGTGCCAGCAGCCCCACGGTCGGGGGCACTGAAGCTTTCTTT; CDR3aa: CASSPTVGGTEAFF
v_gene: TRBV7-9; j_gene: TRBJ2-1; abundance: -; d_gene: -; len: 15; CDR3nt: TGTGCCAGCAGCTTAGGGGGCCCGGCGGTCAATGAGCAGTTCTTC; CDR3aa: CASSLGGPAVNEQFF
v_gene: TRBV11-2; j_gene: TRBJ2-7; abundance: once; d_gene: -; len: 13; CDR3nt: TGTGCCAGCAGCTTAGGGGGTCCGGGCGAGCAGTACTTC; CDR3aa: CASSLGGPGEQYF
v_gene: TRBV5-4; j_gene: TRBJ1-1; abundance: -; d_gene: -; len: 12; CDR3nt: TGTGCCAGCAGCCGTAGGCAGGGTACAGCTTTCTTT; CDR3aa: CASSRRQGTAFF
v_gene: TRBV20-1; j_gene: TRBJ2-4; abundance: -; d_gene: -; len: 14; CDR3nt: TGCAGTGCTAGTCCCGGTTGGGACAAAAACATTCAGTACTTC; CDR3aa: CSASPGWDKNIQYF
v_gene: TRBV5-1; j_gene: TRBJ2-1; abundance: -; d_gene: -; len: 15; CDR3nt: TGCGCCAGCAGCTTGGGCGGAGGGCCTTACAATGAGCAGTTCTTC; CDR3aa: CASSLGGGPYNEQFF